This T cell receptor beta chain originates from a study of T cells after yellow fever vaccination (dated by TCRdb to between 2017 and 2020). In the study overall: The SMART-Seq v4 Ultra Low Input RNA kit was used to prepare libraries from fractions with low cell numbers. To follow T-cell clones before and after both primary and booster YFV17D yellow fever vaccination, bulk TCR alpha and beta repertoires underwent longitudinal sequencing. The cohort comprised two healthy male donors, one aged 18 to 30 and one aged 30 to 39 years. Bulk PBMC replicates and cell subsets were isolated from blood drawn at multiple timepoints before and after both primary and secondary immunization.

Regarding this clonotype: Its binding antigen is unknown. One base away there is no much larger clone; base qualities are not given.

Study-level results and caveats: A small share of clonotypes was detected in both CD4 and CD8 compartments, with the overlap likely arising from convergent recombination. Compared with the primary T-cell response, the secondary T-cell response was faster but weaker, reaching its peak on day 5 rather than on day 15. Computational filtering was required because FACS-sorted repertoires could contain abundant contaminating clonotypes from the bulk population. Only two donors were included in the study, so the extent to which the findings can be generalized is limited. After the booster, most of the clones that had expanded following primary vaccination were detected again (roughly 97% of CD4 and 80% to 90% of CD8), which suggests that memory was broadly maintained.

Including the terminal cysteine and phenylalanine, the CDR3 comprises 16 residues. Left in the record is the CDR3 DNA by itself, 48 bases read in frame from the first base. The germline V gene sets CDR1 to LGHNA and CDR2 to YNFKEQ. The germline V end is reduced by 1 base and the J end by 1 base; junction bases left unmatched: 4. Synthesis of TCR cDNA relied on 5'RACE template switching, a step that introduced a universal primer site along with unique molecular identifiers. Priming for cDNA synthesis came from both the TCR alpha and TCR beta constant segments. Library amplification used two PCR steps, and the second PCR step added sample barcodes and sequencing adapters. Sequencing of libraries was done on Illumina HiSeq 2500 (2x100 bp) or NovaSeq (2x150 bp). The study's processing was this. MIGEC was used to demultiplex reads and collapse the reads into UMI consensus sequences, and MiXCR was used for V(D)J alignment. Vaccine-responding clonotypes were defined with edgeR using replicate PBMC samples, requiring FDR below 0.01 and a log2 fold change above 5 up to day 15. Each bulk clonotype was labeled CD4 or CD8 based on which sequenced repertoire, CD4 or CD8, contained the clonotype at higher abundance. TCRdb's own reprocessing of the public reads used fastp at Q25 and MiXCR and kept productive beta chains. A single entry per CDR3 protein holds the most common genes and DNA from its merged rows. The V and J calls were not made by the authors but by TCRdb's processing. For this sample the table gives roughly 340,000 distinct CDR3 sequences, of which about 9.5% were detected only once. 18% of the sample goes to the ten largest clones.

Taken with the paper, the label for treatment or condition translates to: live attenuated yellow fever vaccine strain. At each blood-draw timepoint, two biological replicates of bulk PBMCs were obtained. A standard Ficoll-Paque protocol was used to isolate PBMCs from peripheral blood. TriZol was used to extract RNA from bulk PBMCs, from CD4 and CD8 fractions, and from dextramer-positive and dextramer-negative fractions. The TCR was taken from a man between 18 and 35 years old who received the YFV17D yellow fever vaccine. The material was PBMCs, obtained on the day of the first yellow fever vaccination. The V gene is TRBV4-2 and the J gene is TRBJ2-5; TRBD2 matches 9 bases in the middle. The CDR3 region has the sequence CASSQGDSGGQETQYF. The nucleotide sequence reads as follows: TGTGCCAGCAGCCAAGGGGATAGCGGGGGCCAAGAGACCCAGTACTTC.